Each of the 20 T cell receptor beta chains below was sequenced from the same sample in a study of shared clonotypes between healthy human individuals. Here immunoSEQ multiplex PCR was the method, and the copy in TCRdb shows in-frame clones only, minus some. The sample has about 600,000 clones, around 97% seen once; the top ten hold less than 0.065%. The sample consisted of naive CD4+ T cells sorted from blood. Subset: CD45RA+ positively selected. The source is a woman aged 25 to 39 in good health.

This chain connects TRBV5-1 to TRBJ2-1; 10 bases align to TRBD2. Per germline, CDR1 SGHRS and CDR2 YFSETQ. This CDR3 comprises 15 residues. V lost 3 bases, J lost 3 bases, and 3 bases stayed unmatched. The CDR3 protein is CASSSGLAVYNEQFF. The CDR3 bases are TGCGCCAGCAGCTCCGGACTAGCGGTCTACAATGAGCAGTTCTTC. The variable domain in full, with the rest retrieved from reference TRBV5-1 and TRBJ2-1, is KAGVTQTPRYLIKTRGQQVTLSCSPISGHRSVSWYQQTPGQGLQFLFEYFSETQRNKGNFPGRFSGRQFSNSRSEMNVSTLELGDSALYLCASSSGLAVYNEQFFGPGTRLTVL.

The CDR3 loop reads CASSPRTAGGAPTQYF. For the CDR3, the DNA is TGTGCCAGCAGCCCCCGGACCGCAGGGGGCGCCCCGACGCAGTATTTT. The V and J genes are TRBV9 and TRBJ2-3; TRBD1 matches at 8 bases. Germline-derived CDR1 and CDR2 are SGDLS and YYNGEE. The CDR3 runs to 16 residues. V shed 4 bases and J 9 bases; nucleotides not matched to a gene: 16.

This sequence joins TRBV6-5 and TRBJ2-4; D gene ambiguous. The ends were cut back, 4 bases at V and 9 bases at J, with 13 bases in the middle. Germline V lookup: CDR1 MNHEY, CDR2 SVGAGI. The CDR3 totals 13 residues. CDR3 in DNA: TGTGCCAGCAGTTCCACACACTCAGCCATTCAGTACTTC. Translation gives CASSSTHSAIQYF.

The V and J genes are TRBV18 and TRBJ2-7; TRBD2 aligns across 7 bases. Per the germline V gene, CDR1 is KGHSH and CDR2 is LQKENI. J was trimmed by 7 bases and V by 3 bases; bases with no gene match: 12. The CDR3 is 15 residues long. The CDR3 nucleotides are TGTGCCAGCTCACCGAGACTAGTCCGGGGGGATGAGCAGTACTTC. As protein: CASSPRLVRGDEQYF.

The J gene is TRBJ2-7, the V gene TRBV7-9, with a possible D match to TRBD1 (6 bases). Germline loops: CDR1 SEHNR, CDR2 FQNEAQ (reference sequence). V lost 5 bases and J 5 bases, leaving 19 bases between the germline ends. The CDR3 sequence is 15 residues long. This CDR3 reads CASSPYVRAGDEQYF. As DNA, the CDR3 is TGTGCCAGCAGCCCCTACGTTCGGGCAGGGGACGAGCAGTACTTC.

This chain connects TRBV28 to TRBJ2-5; 8 bases map to TRBD2. Germline assignment: CDR1 MDHEN and CDR2 SYDVKM. V shed 8 bases, J shed 2 bases, and the junction held 10 bases outside the gene matches. This CDR3 region has 15 residues. CDR3 bases: TGTGCCAGCCGCAACTGGGCGGGGGGTCAAGAGACCCAGTACTTC. Its protein is CASRNWAGGQETQYF.

The chain combines TRBV15 with TRBJ2-7; tentatively, D is TRBD1 or TRBD2 (6 bases each). Germline CDR1 LNHNV, CDR2 YYDKDF (reference sequence). V was shortened by 3 bases and J by 3 bases, with 12 bases between the two germline ends. CDR3 length: 14 residues. CDR3 protein: CATSSGGGLYEQYF. The CDR3 nucleotides are TGTGCCACCAGCAGCGGAGGGGGACTCTACGAGCAGTACTTC.

The gene calls are TRBV5-1 and TRBJ2-3, with 14 bases fitting TRBD2. V was pared by 0 bases and J by 4 bases, with 4 bases of the junction left unmatched. The CDR3 is 17 amino acids. The germline CDR1 and CDR2 sequences are SGHRS and YFSETQ. Here the CDR3 reads CASSLGTGLAGADTQYF. The DNA of the CDR3 is TGCGCCAGCAGCTTGGGAACGGGACTAGCGGGAGCAGATACGCAGTATTTT.

The chain has TRBV5-1 and TRBJ2-7; TRBD1 agrees at 11 bases. CDR1 SGHRS and CDR2 YFSETQ come from the germline V gene. The CDR3 contains 15 residues. J lost 3 bases, V lost 2 bases, and 4 bases had no gene match. The CDR3 coding sequence is TGCGCCAGCAGCTTACCCGGGACAGGGGGCTACGAGCAGTACTTC. As protein: CASSLPGTGGYEQYF.

V usage is TRBV5-5 and J usage is TRBJ2-5; D gene unclear. Trimming removed 0 bases at V and 4 bases at J, with 7 bases between. Per germline, CDR1 SGHKS and CDR2 YYEKEE (reference sequence). The CDR3 totals 13 residues. The DNA for the CDR3 is TGTGCCAGCAGCTTGGTAGGGCCAGAGACCCAGTACTTC. Its protein is CASSLVGPETQYF.

The chain combines TRBV5-6 with TRBJ2-5; no definite D call. Trimming pared 2 bases from V and 6 bases from J, leaving 5 bases between. Germline V lookup: CDR1 SGHDT, CDR2 YYEEEE. The CDR3 is 11 residues long. The CDR3 is CASSLLQTQYF. In DNA form, the CDR3 reads TGTGCCAGCAGCTTACTACAGACCCAGTACTTC. Drawing the rest from reference TRBV5-6 and TRBJ2-5, the complete variable domain is DAGVTQSPTHLIKTRGQQVTLRCSPKSGHDTVSWYQQALGQGPQFIFQYYEEEERQRGNFPDRFSGHQFPNYSSELNVNALLLGDSALYLCASSLLQTQYFGPGTRLLVL.

The genes are TRBV19 and TRBJ1-2; D gene unclear. The V end was cut by 6 bases, the J end by 8 bases, with 7 bases between. CDR3 length: 10 residues. Germline assignment: CDR1 LNHDA and CDR2 SQIVND (reference sequence). The CDR3 region has the DNA TGTGCCAGTAGACAGAGGGGCTACACCTTC. Protein product: CASRQRGYTF.

This chain connects TRBV29-1 to TRBJ2-5, with 8 bases aligning to TRBD2. In germline, CDR1 is SQVTM, CDR2 ANQGSEA. The CDR3 length is 13 residues. With V trimmed by 8 bases and J by 5 bases, 10 bases remained unmatched. Here the CDR3 DNA reads TGCAGCTCCGGATCCTCGGGAGGGGAGACCCAGTACTTC. It yields the protein CSSGSSGGETQYF.

The V gene is TRBV7-6, the J gene TRBJ2-1; 8 bases match TRBD1. Germline CDR1 is SGHVS and CDR2 is FNYEAQ. J was trimmed by 0 bases and V by 5 bases; bases with no gene match: 3. The CDR3 length is 15 residues. CDR3 sequence (DNA): TGTGCCAGCAGCCCCGGACAGGGCTCCTACAATGAGCAGTTCTTC. Protein sequence: CASSPGQGSYNEQFF.

This chain uses TRBV18 with TRBJ2-7; 9 bases match TRBD2. Germline loops: CDR1 KGHSH, CDR2 LQKENI. CDR3 length equals 16 residues. V was clipped by 0 bases and J by 4 bases; unmatched bases: 7. As DNA, the CDR3 is TGTGCCAGCTCACCACCCTTACTAGCGGGTGAATACGAGCAGTACTTC. Translation: CASSPPLLAGEYEQYF.

The V and J genes are TRBV7-9 and TRBJ2-5, with D maybe TRBD2 (5 bases). This CDR3 has 13 residues. Germline CDR1 and CDR2: SEHNR and FQNEAQ (reference sequence). The ends were cut back, 7 bases at V and 5 bases at J, with 14 bases in the middle. CDR3 coding DNA: TGTGCCAGCACCCTGTGGGAGTGGGAGACCCAGTACTTC. Protein product: CASTLWEWETQYF.

The chain has TRBV11-2 and TRBJ2-7; perhaps D is TRBD1 or TRBD2 (5 bases each). Germline CDR1 reads SGHAT; CDR2 reads FQNNGV. V lost 2 bases to trimming and J lost 2 bases, with 13 bases between them. The CDR3 has 15 amino acids. The CDR3 loop reads CASSLMGERAYEQYF. The CDR3 region has the DNA TGTGCCAGCAGCTTAATGGGGGAGAGGGCCTACGAGCAGTACTTC. The complete variable domain, with remaining parts taken from reference TRBV11-2 and TRBJ2-7, reads EAGVAQSPRYKIIEKRQSVAFWCNPISGHATLYWYQQILGQGPKLLIQFQNNGVVDDSQLPKDRFSAERLKGVDSTLKIQPAKLEDSAVYLCASSLMGERAYEQYFGPGTRLTVT.

The rearrangement joins TRBV12-2 to TRBJ2-5; the DNA was not used to check the table's D call, TRBD2. TRBV12-2 is noted as a pseudogene. The CDR3 sequence is 16 residues long. This chain's CDR3 is CASRLLRTSGSETQYF. The CDR3 bases are TGTGCAAGTCGCTTATTAAGGACTAGCGGGAGTGAGACCCAGTACTTC.

The chain uses TRBV30 and TRBJ1-5; D not resolved. The CDR3 runs 12 residues. Trimming removed 0 bases at V and 9 bases at J, with 9 bases between. CDR1 is GTSNPN and CDR2 is SVGIG in the germline V gene (reference sequence). CDR3 residues: CAWSVSSTPQHF. The CDR3 DNA is TGTGCCTGGAGTGTGTCCTCGACGCCCCAGCATTTT.

The genes are TRBV6-5 and TRBJ1-5; no clear D. The CDR3 has 15 residues. V lost 2 bases and J lost 0, with 8 bases in between. Germline lookup yields CDR1 MNHEY and CDR2 SVGAGI. The CDR3 DNA reads as TGTGCCAGCAGTTACCTCGGATATAGCAATCAGCCCCAGCATTTT. Translated, it gives CASSYLGYSNQPQHF.